The 13 T cell receptor beta chains reported below all come from one sample, sequenced in a study of blood T cells in healthy people across ages. Using a J-beta primer mix together with a sample-barcoded 5' primer, a second PCR was run for roughly 6 to 12 cycles. MiXCR, run by TCRdb on the 5' RACE reads, gives a single entry per CDR3 protein. This sample has 1.5 million to 2 million distinct CDR3 sequences, with 28% found just once. The sample was blood. The source of these receptors is a woman in her thirties in good health.

This sequence joins TRBV27 and TRBJ1-2; weak D call: TRBD1 (6 bases). Germline loops: CDR1 MNHEY, CDR2 SMNVEV (reference sequence). The CDR3 loop spans 14 amino acids. The V end lost 5 bases, the J end lost 6 bases, and 16 bases lay between the germline ends. The DNA for the CDR3 is TGTGCCAGCAGTAGGGGTTGGGGGGCTGATGGCTACACCTTC. Translated: CASSRGWGADGYTF.

Concerning this clonotype: One junction end does not reproduce the germline sequence, and a read error may be involved. The chain is built from TRBV18 and TRBJ2-3; the D gene is possibly TRBD1 (5 bases). Germline V gene data show CDR1 as KGHSH and CDR2 as LQKENI. The CDR3 consists of 14 residues. The CDR3 protein is CAGSPGQGGDTQYF. The CDR3 DNA reads as TGTGCCGGCTCACCAGGGCAGGGCGGAGATACGCAGTATTTT. Full variable domain (missing parts from reference TRBV18 and TRBJ2-3): NAGVMQNPRHLVRRRGQEARLRCSPMKGHSHVYWYRQLPEEGLKFMVYLQKENIIDESGMPKERFSAEFPKEGPSILRIQQVVRGDSAAYFCAGSPGQGGDTQYFGPGTRLTVL.

This clonotype was seen at least ten times. The chain couples TRBV6-6 to TRBJ2-5, with TRBD2 matching 8 bases. The CDR3 has 15 residues. Germline V gene sequence: CDR1 MNHNY, CDR2 SVGAGI (reference sequence). The ends lost 6 bases at V and 5 bases at J; junction bases unmatched: 11. The CDR3 spells CASSLHREGRETQYF. Written as DNA, the CDR3 is TGTGCCAGCAGCCTCCACCGGGAGGGACGGGAGACCCAGTACTTC.

In this sample, this clonotype turned up once. A much larger clone differs from this one at a single base, so this may be a read error. The chain uses TRBV29-1 and TRBJ2-4; possible D gene TRBD2, 6 bases. This CDR3 spans 12 amino acids. The V end lost 7 bases, the J end lost 1 base, and 8 bases lay between the germline ends. Germline V gene sequence: CDR1 SQVTM, CDR2 ANQGSEA. Here the CDR3 DNA reads TGCAGCGGCGGGATGGCCAAAAACATTCAGTACTTC. Encoded protein: CSGGMAKNIQYF.

This chain connects TRBV30 to TRBJ1-2, with D possibly matching TRBD1 (5 bases). Per the germline V gene, CDR1 is GTSNPN and CDR2 is SVGIG (reference sequence). Trimming removed 3 bases from V and 8 bases from J, with 16 bases in between. The CDR3 consists of 13 residues. In DNA form, the CDR3 reads TGTGCCTGGAGACCCTCCGGGACCAGCGGCTACACCTTC. Translating gives CAWRPSGTSGYTF.

This clonotype was recorded a few times. The genes are TRBV27 and TRBJ1-4; 7 bases are shared with TRBD1. V shed 7 bases, J shed 4 bases, and the junction held 15 bases outside the gene matches. The germline V gene has CDR1 MNHEY and CDR2 SMNVEV (reference sequence). The CDR3 consists of 17 residues. In DNA, the CDR3 is TGTGCCAGCACTCCGATCAGGGGGGACAGCCTTAATGAAAAACTGTTTTTT. This sequence encodes CASTPIRGDSLNEKLFF.

The sample holds a few counts of this clonotype. V and J are TRBV7-3 and TRBJ2-1; TRBD2 matches 8 bases. Germline CDR1 SGHTA, CDR2 FQGTGA. Trimming at V came to 2 bases and at J to 5 bases, leaving 8 bases not matched to a gene. There are 16 residues in the CDR3. CDR3 residues: CASSLRGSGENNEQFF. For the CDR3, the DNA is TGTGCCAGCAGCTTACGAGGTAGCGGGGAAAACAATGAGCAGTTCTTC.

This clonotype was detected many times. The DNA for the CDR3 is TGCAGTGCTGGCAGGGTACAAGAGACCCAGTACTTC. Translation: CSAGRVQETQYF. The V call is TRBV20-1, the J call TRBJ2-5, with D possibly matching TRBD1 (5 bases). Germline V gene sequence: CDR1 DFQATT, CDR2 SNEGSKA (reference sequence). V lost 5 bases to trimming and J lost 2 bases, with 9 bases between them. This CDR3 is built from 12 residues.

This clonotype has just a few counts. This rearrangement joins TRBV10-3 to TRBJ2-1; D unclear. The V gene's germline CDR1 is ENHRY and CDR2 SYGVKD. Trimming removed 3 bases from V and 5 bases from J, with 5 bases in between. CDR3 length: 12 amino acids. The CDR3 nucleotides are TGTGCCATCAGTGATGCTCACAATGAGCAGTTCTTC. Amino acid sequence: CAISDAHNEQFF.

This clonotype was picked up many times. CDR3 in amino acids: CSARYGGNEQFF. The CDR3 DNA reads as TGCAGTGCTAGATATGGGGGCAATGAGCAGTTCTTC. This chain uses TRBV20-1 with TRBJ2-1, with D perhaps given as TRBD1 or TRBD2 (5 bases each). Germline V gives CDR1 DFQATT, CDR2 SNEGSKA (reference sequence). V was trimmed by 2 bases and J by 6 bases, leaving 8 bases between them. The CDR3 has 12 amino acids.

Written as DNA, the CDR3 is TGCGCCAGCAGCTTGTTGACTAGCGGCAATGAGCAGTACTTC. Protein: CASSLLTSGNEQYF. This chain uses TRBV5-1 with TRBJ2-4; 9 bases align to TRBD2. Germline V gene lookup returns CDR1 SGHRS and CDR2 YFSETQ. V shed 1 base, J shed 13 bases, and the junction held 9 bases outside the gene matches. There are 14 residues in the CDR3.

Note on this clonotype: At one boundary the junction diverges from the germline segment, which might be a read error. The chain uses TRBV18 and TRBJ1-2; 9 nucleotides align to TRBD1. CDR1 is KGHSH, CDR2 LQKENI, per germline. The CDR3 extends over 14 amino acids. The DNA for the CDR3 is TGTGCCGGCTCAAGGGACAGGGAACGAACCGGCTACACCTTC. This codes for CAGSRDRERTGYTF.

Only a few counts were recorded for this clonotype. This may come from a read error, since a much larger clone is one base off. This CDR3 reads CASSEYSSLQEGYTF. CDR3 nucleotide sequence: TGTGCCAGCAGTGAATACTCGAGCCTCCAAGAGGGCTACACCTTC. The chain combines TRBV25-1 with TRBJ1-2; D unclear. Deletions cut 0 bases from V and 8 bases from J, with 16 bases between. This CDR3 has 15 residues. Germline V gives CDR1 MGHDK, CDR2 SYGVNS.